The present TCR beta chain was sequenced within a study of T cells in localized non-small cell lung cancer. Libraries were prepared by immunoSEQ multiplex PCR; TCRdb keeps only in-frame clonotypes and omits some of them. The table records about 23,000 clones, more than 85% of them present only once. V dropped 5 bases and J dropped 5 bases, with 16 bases sitting between them. This CDR3 spans 14 amino acids. The germline V gene has CDR1 MNHEY and CDR2 SVGAGI. Study-wide results and caveats: Among the top 100 tumor clones, a median approximately 62 appeared in adjacent lung. Tumor trailed uninvolved adjacent lung in T cell clonality, which peaked there. Higher T cell density in the blood was associated with longer overall survival, whereas higher adjacent-lung clonality associated with shorter survival.

Only a few counts were recorded for this clone. The antigen is undetermined. The sample here was peripheral blood, taken before any cancer treatment. This receptor was identified in a male donor older than 55 with stage I squamous cell lung carcinoma. This chain joins TRBV6-5 and TRBJ2-7; D may be TRBD2 (6 bases). The CDR3 DNA is TGTGCCAGCAGTCTCCGGGACTTTAGGAACGAGCAGTACTTC. This codes for CASSLRDFRNEQYF.